This T cell receptor beta chain stems from a study of OX40 agonist ivuxolimab in advanced cancers. Study observations and caveats: In general, CD8+ T cells held more expanded clones than CD4+ did, on average.

TCRdb keeps only in-frame clones here, not all; method: immunoSEQ multiplex PCR. The repertoire consists of 75,000 to 100,000 clones, with 90% to 95% occurring once and the leading ten covering around 0.86%. Germline V CDR1 and CDR2: SGHVS, FNYEAQ. This CDR3 has 17 residues. V lost 7 bases and J lost 5; bases outside the gene matches: 15. This clone was seen only once. Its target is unknown. This clonotype was obtained from an adult with an advanced solid tumor such as melanoma, head and neck, liver or kidney cancer. Source: CD4+ or CD8+ T cells sorted from blood, taken in a trial of the OX40 agonist ivuxolimab. The chain uses TRBV7-6 and TRBJ2-2; the match to TRBD2 covers 8 bases. The CDR3: CASTKSRSGSGTGELFF. The DNA for the CDR3 is TGTGCCAGCACCAAGAGTCGCAGCGGGAGTGGAACCGGGGAGCTGTTTTTT.